These 5 T cell receptor beta chains share one sample of origin, sequenced in a study of human T cells and chemical hapten exposure. TCRdb used MiXCR to reprocess the RACE reads, holding one entry per CDR3 protein. The sample has around 380,000 distinct CDR3 sequences, more than 4.5% seen once. Noted time point: patch test 1, 2 weeks after DPC sensitization. Treatment specified: therapeutic diphenylcyclopropenone sensitization with weekly scalp DPC. This specimen was whole blood, taken in connection with sensitization to the hapten diphenylcyclopropenone (DPC). These receptors came from a woman aged 45-60 years with alopecia areata. Some clones in this sample may be carry-over from other donors' samples.

J is TRBJ2-7 and V is TRBV6-1; possibly TRBD2 for D (6 bases). The length of the CDR3 is 15 residues. V was clipped by 2 bases and J by 4 bases, with 15 bases between them. CDR1 and CDR2 from the germline V gene are MNHNS and SASEGT. CDR3 amino acids: CASSEIRGRGYEQYF. The CDR3 DNA reads as TGTGCCAGCAGTGAAATCCGGGGGAGAGGGTACGAGCAGTACTTC.

This clonotype occurred many times. The rearrangement joins TRBV7-9 to TRBJ2-1; 7 bases agree with TRBD2. The J segment lost 12 bases and the V segment lost 2 bases, leaving 4 bases of the junction unmatched. The CDR3 contains 12 residues. CDR1 SEHNR and CDR2 FQNEAQ come from the germline V gene (reference sequence). The CDR3 reads CASSLLGRRQFF. As DNA, the CDR3 is TGTGCCAGCAGCTTACTCGGGAGGAGGCAGTTCTTC.

The gene calls are TRBV12-3 or TRBV12-4 and TRBJ2-2, with a possible D match to TRBD2 (6 bases). V was shortened by 6 bases and J by 5 bases, with 19 bases between the two germline ends. There are 16 residues in the CDR3. The CDR3 sequence is CASSYPLGGITGELFF. The CDR3 DNA follows: TGTGCCAGCAGCTACCCACTCGGCGGGATAACCGGGGAGCTGTTTTTT.

There are a few counts of this clonotype. The J gene is TRBJ1-1, the V gene TRBV20-1, with a weak D call TRBD1 (6 bases). The CDR3 is made up of 13 amino acids. V dropped 6 bases and J dropped 0 bases, with 11 bases sitting between them. CDR1 DFQATT and CDR2 SNEGSKA come from the germline V gene (reference sequence). The DNA of the CDR3 is TGCAGTGCCATGGACAGAGTGAACACTGAAGCTTTCTTT. Amino acid sequence: CSAMDRVNTEAFF.

This clonotype was found many times. This rearrangement joins TRBV30 to TRBJ1-2; D is unclear. Trimming stripped 5 bases from V and 0 bases from J, with 16 bases between. Germline loops: CDR1 GTSNPN, CDR2 SVGIG (reference sequence). The CDR3 is made up of 15 amino acids. The CDR3 protein is CAWLRAQVPNYGYTF. The CDR3 DNA is TGTGCCTGGTTAAGGGCACAAGTTCCTAACTATGGCTACACCTTC.